This T cell receptor (beta chain) was recovered during a study of T cell changes during pregnancy in multiple sclerosis. Generated by immunoSEQ multiplex PCR, the TCRdb table keeps only in-frame clones and is missing some. Of tens of thousands of clones listed, around 93% are singletons. From germline, CDR1 is DFQATT and CDR2 SNEGSKA (reference sequence). Trimming left V 3 bases short and J 10 bases short, with 12 bases between. The length of the CDR3 is 11 residues. The receptor was derived from a female donor with multiple sclerosis, enrolled in a pregnancy study. The rearrangement uses TRBV20-1 and TRBJ1-1, with D tentatively TRBD1 (5 bases). The sequencing here drew on peripheral blood, taken in the first trimester of pregnancy. The CDR3 loop reads CSARFGAGAFF. DNA for the CDR3: TGCAGTGCTAGGTTTGGGGCCGGAGCTTTCTTT.